Listed here are 21 T cell receptor beta chains from one sample, sequenced in a study of cytotoxic CD8 clonotypes in ibrutinib-treated CLL (dated by TCRdb to about 2021). Library preparation employed the immunoSEQ multiplex PCR assay. TCRdb took this table from immuneACCESS and kept in-frame rearrangements with V and J called. Such tables lack part of the clones; where checked against another copy, unresolved V genes explain under half of the gap, and the rest is unexplained. This sample has 150,000 to 250,000 clones in its table, and around 72% of those were observed once. The top ten hold around an eighth of the sample. The label giving this sample's time point can be read as: roughly 2 years on ibrutinib. The sample here was PBMCs, taken after 24 months of ibrutinib treatment. The receptors shown here come from a human donor with chronic lymphocytic leukemia.

The rearrangement links TRBV28 to TRBJ2-1, with TRBD1 as a possible D gene (5 bases). This CDR3 has 14 amino acids. Germline loops: CDR1 MDHEN, CDR2 SYDVKM. V gave up 3 bases and J gave up 7 bases, with 13 bases separating them. The CDR3 DNA reads TGTGCCAGCAGTTTTCGGCAGGGCAGGAATGAGCAGTTCTTC. Translated, it gives CASSFRQGRNEQFF.

The table lists this clone with a few counts. This chain uses TRBV25-1 with TRBJ2-7; D is tentatively TRBD1 or TRBD2 (6 bases each). Germline assignment: CDR1 MGHDK and CDR2 SYGVNS. Trimming removed 4 bases at V and 7 bases at J, with 11 bases between. The CDR3 spans 12 residues. CDR3 protein: CASSVGGGEQYF. The DNA for the CDR3 is TGTGCCAGCAGTGTAGGGGGAGGAGAGCAGTACTTC.

The chain links TRBV29-1 to TRBJ1-2; D uncertain. Germline V lookup: CDR1 SQVTM, CDR2 ANQGSEA. V was clipped by 0 bases and J by 3 bases, with 11 bases between them. This CDR3 has 14 amino acids. This CDR3 is CSVEDLWPDYGYTF. CDR3 nucleotide sequence: TGCAGCGTTGAAGATCTGTGGCCGGACTATGGCTACACCTTC.

The J gene is TRBJ2-1, the V gene TRBV7-2; the match to TRBD2 covers 10 bases. The CDR3 totals 15 residues. The J segment lost 4 bases and the V segment lost 4 bases, leaving 4 bases of the junction unmatched. Germline V gene lookup returns CDR1 SGHTA and CDR2 FQGNSA. CDR3 sequence reads: CASSSASGSYNEQFF. The CDR3 coding sequence is TGTGCCAGCAGCTCCGCTAGCGGGAGTTACAATGAGCAGTTCTTC.

This chain links TRBV27 with TRBJ2-3; 12 bases are a match to TRBD2. CDR3 length equals 17 residues. V was pared by 3 bases and J by 3 bases, with 7 bases of the junction left unmatched. The germline CDR1 and CDR2 sequences are MNHEY and SMNVEV (reference sequence). The chain's CDR3 is CASSFFLAGGPTDTQYF. CDR3 sequence (DNA): TGTGCCAGCAGTTTTTTCCTAGCGGGAGGGCCGACAGATACGCAGTATTTT.

The gene calls are TRBV19 and TRBJ1-1, with no clear D. This CDR3 contains 13 residues. The V end was cut by 6 bases, the J end by 3 bases, with 11 bases between. Germline CDR1 is LNHDA and CDR2 is SQIVND (reference sequence). DNA of the CDR3: TGTGCCAGTAGCATAAGCAGTGACACTGAAGCTTTCTTT. It encodes CASSISSDTEAFF.

This chain connects TRBV29-1 to TRBJ1-1; D gene ambiguous. The length of the CDR3 is 11 residues. Per germline, CDR1 SQVTM and CDR2 ANQGSEA. V was trimmed by 6 bases and J by 4 bases, leaving 9 bases between them. CDR3 DNA: TGCAGCGTCCTCCCGACCACTGAAGCTTTCTTT. Translating it yields CSVLPTTEAFF.

The chain uses TRBV9 and TRBJ2-1; TRBD2 agrees at 9 bases. CDR3 length equals 15 residues. In germline, CDR1 is SGDLS, CDR2 YYNGEE. V was clipped by 3 bases and J by 8 bases; unmatched bases: 9. CDR3 sequence reads: CASSEASGMSHEQFF. CDR3 in DNA: TGTGCCAGCAGCGAGGCTAGCGGGATGTCCCATGAGCAGTTCTTC. Using reference TRBV9 and TRBJ2-1 for the parts outside the CDR3, the full variable domain is DSGVTQTPKHLITATGQRVTLRCSPRSGDLSVYWYQQSLDQGLQFLIQYYNGEERAKGNILERFSAQQFPDLHSELNLSSLELGDSALYFCASSEASGMSHEQFFGPGTRLTVL.

The chain joins TRBV25-1 to TRBJ2-7, with 7 bases that match TRBD2. Losses at the gene ends were 4 bases for V and 3 bases for J; bases not matched to a gene: 6. The CDR3 length is 14 residues. In germline, CDR1 is MGHDK, CDR2 SYGVNS. The chain's CDR3 is CASSGSSGNYEQYF. The DNA for the CDR3 is TGTGCCAGCAGTGGTTCTAGCGGAAACTACGAGCAGTACTTC.

The chain couples TRBV4-3 to TRBJ2-7; D not certain. Per germline, CDR1 LGHNA and CDR2 YSLEER. The V gene lost 1 base and the J gene lost 2 bases, with 9 bases spanning the gap. The CDR3 covers 14 residues. CDR3 loop: CASSQVVGTYEQYF. The CDR3 DNA sequence: TGCGCCAGCAGCCAAGTTGTGGGAACCTACGAGCAGTACTTC.

This clone was seen more than once but under ten times. J is TRBJ2-3 and V is TRBV5-1, with 7 nucleotides matching TRBD1. The CDR3 is 15 residues long. V shed 0 bases, J shed 5 bases, and the junction held 6 bases outside the gene matches. Germline V gene data show CDR1 as SGHRS and CDR2 as YFSETQ. Written as DNA, the CDR3 is TGCGCCAGCAGCTTGGCCGGAACAGGGGAAGATACGCAGTATTTT. This gives the protein CASSLAGTGEDTQYF.

The chain is built from TRBV7-9 and TRBJ1-4; no clear D. Germline CDR1 is SEHNR and CDR2 is FQNEAQ (reference sequence). V was trimmed by 1 base and J by 7 bases, leaving 16 bases between them. The CDR3 is 16 amino acids. The CDR3 spells CASSLGGQEGGEKLFF. The CDR3 region has the DNA TGTGCCAGCAGCTTAGGTGGGCAGGAAGGTGGTGAAAAACTGTTTTTT.

The chain recombines TRBV27 with TRBJ2-1; no firm D call. CDR3 size: 15 residues. Trimming removed 4 bases at V and 0 bases at J, with 10 bases between. CDR1 and CDR2 from the germline V gene are MNHEY and SMNVEV (reference sequence). The CDR3 DNA reads TGTGCCAGCAGTTCCCGCGTCAGCTCCTACAATGAGCAGTTCTTC. Residues: CASSSRVSSYNEQFF.

This chain joins TRBV25-1 and TRBJ2-1; D gene ambiguous. Trimming took off 9 bases at V and 9 bases at J, with 12 bases between the two ends. The CDR3 spans 11 residues. Per germline, CDR1 MGHDK and CDR2 SYGVNS. The CDR3 region has the DNA TGTGCCAGTCTAGGTCACGGTGAGCAGTTCTTC. Translation: CASLGHGEQFF.

This clone was recorded a few times. Since the CDR3 does not end with the conserved phenylalanine or tryptophan, this likely comes from a read error. It is unclear where the CDR3 begins or ends on the DNA, so no DNA is shown, and the CDR3 is as TCRdb lists it. The genes are TRBV7-2 and TRBJ1-2. Both ends counted, the CDR3 spans 11 residues. The V gene's germline CDR1 is SGHTA and CDR2 FQGNSA. The CDR3 loop is CASSASEGPYV.

J is TRBJ1-2 and V is TRBV6-5, with D uncertain. The CDR3 covers 14 residues. Trimming left V 2 bases short and J 0 bases short, with 7 bases between. The germline CDR1 and CDR2 sequences are MNHEY and SVGAGI. The CDR3 DNA sequence: TGTGCCAGCAGTTACGACGCGGCTAACTATGGCTACACCTTC. Amino acids: CASSYDAANYGYTF.

This clone showed up just a few times. The rearrangement links TRBV10-3 to TRBJ2-7, with 9 bases identical to TRBD1. Germline V gene data show CDR1 as ENHRY and CDR2 as SYGVKD. This CDR3 has 14 amino acids. Germline trimming cut 3 bases from V and 5 bases from J; bases unmatched to any gene: 5. This CDR3 reads CAISDTGGADEQYF. The CDR3 DNA is TGTGCCATCAGTGATACAGGGGGCGCGGACGAGCAGTACTTC.

This clone was detected once. This rearrangement joins TRBV7-6 to TRBJ2-3, with D perhaps being TRBD1 or TRBD2 (5 bases each). The CDR3 spans 13 residues. Looked up from germline, CDR1 is SGHVS and CDR2 is FNYEAQ. Trimming pared 6 bases from V and 5 bases from J, leaving 12 bases between. The CDR3 DNA is TGTGCCAGCAGAGCAGGTGGGGGAGATACGCAGTATTTT. Translated: CASRAGGGDTQYF.

Of note for this clone: The sample has other DNA sequences that encode this CDR3 too. The chain recombines TRBV5-1 with TRBJ2-3; 8 nucleotides align to TRBD2. The germline CDR1 and CDR2 sequences are SGHRS and YFSETQ. The junction had 8 bases not matched to a gene; V was cut back by 5 bases and J by 0 bases. The CDR3 is 16 amino acids. The CDR3 sequence: CASSPGLAESTDTQYF. The CDR3 DNA is TGCGCCAGCAGTCCCGGACTAGCCGAGAGCACAGATACGCAGTATTTT.

This clone was recorded a few times. Other DNA sequences in the same sample also yield this CDR3. The rearrangement uses TRBV18 and TRBJ2-7; D is ambiguous. Trimming shortened V by 0 bases and J by 0 bases, and 3 bases separated the two germline ends. CDR1 is KGHSH and CDR2 is LQKENI in the germline V gene. The CDR3 is 13 residues long. The CDR3 bases are TGTGCCAGCTCACCACCCAGCTCCTACGAGCAGTACTTC. Its protein product is CASSPPSSYEQYF.

V is TRBV9 and J is TRBJ1-1; D remains unclear. Trimming removed 2 bases from V and 0 bases from J, with 5 bases in between. The CDR3 is 13 residues long. Germline V gene sequence: CDR1 SGDLS, CDR2 YYNGEE. This CDR3 reads CASSVFMNTEAFF. As DNA, the CDR3 is TGTGCCAGCAGCGTGTTCATGAACACTGAAGCTTTCTTT.